This T cell receptor beta chain was observed in a study of T cells in Graves' hyperthyroidism and ophthalmopathy. Findings and limits, study-wide: Most thyroid clonotypes that were expanded above 0.001 also turned up in blood.

Per the germline V gene, CDR1 is PRHDT and CDR2 is FYEKMQ (reference sequence). The germline V and J ends were trimmed by 1 base and 0 bases, with 10 bases remaining between them. The CDR3 is made up of 16 amino acids. A word on this clonotype: The antigen is unknown.

Researchers amplified the TCR beta CDR3 regions from RNA transcripts. A set of HTBI primers served as the primers for a first-round RT-PCR of the TCR CDR3. TCRdb recomputed calls from the multiplex PCR reads with MiXCR, one row per CDR3 protein. This sample yields roughly 600,000 distinct CDR3 sequences, of which roughly 15% are seen a single time; around 12% belongs to the top ten. PBMCs were obtained from 9.5 to 10 ml fresh peripheral blood. The receptor's source is a woman in her fifties or sixties with Graves' ophthalmopathy. The V gene is TRBV13, the J gene TRBJ1-3; no firm D call. The sample was blood. CDR3 region: CASSLVADFSGNTIYF. CDR3 coding DNA: TGTGCCAGCAGCTTAGTGGCAGACTTCTCTGGAAACACCATATATTTT.